A selection of T cell receptor beta chains follows, all from one sample in a study of blood T cells in healthy people across ages. Each CDR3 protein is one row after TCRdb ran MiXCR on the 5' RACE reads. The table records some 1.6 million distinct CDR3 sequences, around 35% of them present only once. The source material was blood. The receptors derive from a woman in her twenties or thirties in good health. Each CDR3 is given with its conserved first and last residue. The order of the fields is V gene, J gene, CDR3 protein.

v_call: TRBV25-1
j_call: TRBJ1-2
cdr3_aa: CASSEGQGVNGYTF

v_call: TRBV4-2
j_call: TRBJ2-3
cdr3_aa: CASSQSPGRGTDTQYF

v_call: TRBV6-6
j_call: TRBJ1-5
cdr3_aa: CASSPPGKIQPQHF

v_call: TRBV20-1
j_call: TRBJ2-4
cdr3_aa: CSARGLGGNIQYF

v_call: TRBV25-1
j_call: TRBJ1-5
cdr3_aa: CASSPERRGDSNQPQHF

v_call: TRBV13
j_call: TRBJ2-1
cdr3_aa: CASSLEGFGREQQFF

v_call: TRBV6-2/TRBV6-3
j_call: TRBJ2-1
cdr3_aa: CASSYWDPRPHEQFF

v_call: TRBV15
j_call: TRBJ2-1
cdr3_aa: CATSRDRWGLKRDGVNEQFF

v_call: TRBV7-9
j_call: TRBJ2-1
cdr3_aa: CASSLARGGLAGPYNEQFF

v_call: TRBV4-1
j_call: TRBJ2-1
cdr3_aa: CASSQDGGKFNEQFF

v_call: TRBV20-1
j_call: TRBJ2-3
cdr3_aa: CSARDSLGKGTDTQYF

v_call: TRBV12-3/TRBV12-4
j_call: TRBJ1-2
cdr3_aa: CAGSLWQGHGYTF

v_call: TRBV27
j_call: TRBJ2-3
cdr3_aa: CASSPSAGERTDTQYF

v_call: TRBV2
j_call: TRBJ2-7
cdr3_aa: CASRRGASVSYEQYF

v_call: TRBV7-9
j_call: TRBJ2-7
cdr3_aa: CASSLYLRELTEQYF

v_call: TRBV6-6
j_call: TRBJ2-7
cdr3_aa: CASRRTVSSYEQYF

v_call: TRBV2
j_call: TRBJ1-6
cdr3_aa: CASKFEGALRSPLHF

v_call: TRBV12-3/TRBV12-4
j_call: TRBJ2-5
cdr3_aa: CASSPLKRGDSETQYF

v_call: TRBV6-1
j_call: TRBJ2-3
cdr3_aa: CASSKQTRADTQYF

v_call: TRBV7-8
j_call: TRBJ1-1
cdr3_aa: CASSTRQGDTEAFF

v_call: TRBV20-1
j_call: TRBJ2-7
cdr3_aa: CSAVSGTGGVEQYF

v_call: TRBV7-6
j_call: TRBJ1-2
cdr3_aa: CASSLGARGGGGYTF

v_call: TRBV7-6
j_call: TRBJ2-1
cdr3_aa: CASSWGQVSTYEQFF

v_call: TRBV6-2/TRBV6-3
j_call: TRBJ2-3
cdr3_aa: CASTSLGTRPDTQYF

v_call: TRBV4-2
j_call: TRBJ2-7
cdr3_aa: CASSQVGLAGGPEYF

v_call: TRBV20-1
j_call: TRBJ1-4
cdr3_aa: CSASALPGQAVEKLFF

v_call: TRBV30
j_call: TRBJ2-5
cdr3_aa: CALLTREETQYF

v_call: TRBV27
j_call: TRBJ2-7
cdr3_aa: CASSWSRGYEQYF

v_call: TRBV25-1
j_call: TRBJ1-1
cdr3_aa: CASRESKGNTEAFF

v_call: TRBV7-9
j_call: TRBJ1-1
cdr3_aa: CASSLASTEAFF

v_call: TRBV27
j_call: TRBJ2-6
cdr3_aa: CASSSGTPETVGANVLTF

v_call: TRBV7-3
j_call: TRBJ2-1
cdr3_aa: CASSQGTSGNYNEQFF

v_call: TRBV28
j_call: TRBJ2-1
cdr3_aa: CASSPRLAQFF

v_call: TRBV5-5
j_call: TRBJ2-2
cdr3_aa: CASTPTDRVNTGELFF

v_call: TRBV20-1
j_call: TRBJ2-5
cdr3_aa: CSARDHLPETQYF

v_call: TRBV5-6
j_call: TRBJ2-7
cdr3_aa: CTSRPQGSPYEQYF

v_call: TRBV7-2
j_call: TRBJ2-5
cdr3_aa: CASSLKGLDQETQYF

v_call: TRBV20-1
j_call: TRBJ2-5
cdr3_aa: CSVEGQAGGGTQYF

v_call: TRBV27
j_call: TRBJ1-2
cdr3_aa: CASSLGQGARYGYTF

v_call: TRBV7-8
j_call: TRBJ2-7
cdr3_aa: CASSLMDSAYEQYF

v_call: TRBV3-1
j_call: TRBJ2-1
cdr3_aa: CASSQTSTNEQFF

v_call: TRBV5-1
j_call: TRBJ1-1
cdr3_aa: CASSLWGLGQGNTEAFF

v_call: TRBV2
j_call: TRBJ1-2
cdr3_aa: CASRTRGREGYTF

v_call: TRBV29-1
j_call: TRBJ1-2
cdr3_aa: CSVSKRPTGGNYGYTF

v_call: TRBV6-4
j_call: TRBJ1-4
cdr3_aa: CASSDRHRGVGLNEKLFF

v_call: TRBV3-1
j_call: TRBJ2-4
cdr3_aa: CASSQEFGRLRAFWEQYF

v_call: TRBV20-1
j_call: TRBJ2-7
cdr3_aa: CSARDPTGPVYEQYF

v_call: TRBV14
j_call: TRBJ2-1
cdr3_aa: CASSQKSSGIRRSYNEQFF

v_call: TRBV18
j_call: TRBJ2-7
cdr3_aa: CASSPPTPRLYEQYF

v_call: TRBV2
j_call: TRBJ1-5
cdr3_aa: CASRQGLNNQPQHF

v_call: TRBV27
j_call: TRBJ2-1
cdr3_aa: CASSLGTSGSGQFF

v_call: TRBV27
j_call: -
cdr3_aa: CASSLFSRGLAGGEQYF

v_call: TRBV9
j_call: TRBJ2-1
cdr3_aa: CASSVGGVGDEQFF

v_call: TRBV5-6
j_call: TRBJ2-5
cdr3_aa: CASSPPGGWATQYF

v_call: TRBV6-5
j_call: TRBJ1-1
cdr3_aa: CATSRGTEAFF